The next 8 T cell receptor beta chains were all read from a single sample in a study of shared clonotypes between healthy human individuals. Produced via immunoSEQ multiplex PCR; TCRdb's table is partial and in-frame only. Among millions of clones listed, 85% to 95% were seen once. Sequencing was carried out using naive CD4+ T cells sorted from blood. The subset denotes: CD45RA+ positively selected. Receptors were obtained from a man aged 18-30 years in good health.

The chain couples TRBV7-2 to TRBJ2-1, with 8 bases identical to TRBD2. CDR3 length: 16 residues. CDR1 is SGHTA and CDR2 is FQGNSA in the germline V gene. The ends lost 5 bases at V and 4 bases at J; junction bases unmatched: 10. The DNA of the CDR3 is TGTGCCAGCAGCCCGACGGGTAGCGGGGTTTACAATGAGCAGTTCTTC. Amino acid sequence: CASSPTGSGVYNEQFF.

The gene calls are TRBV2 and TRBJ1-3; TRBD1 is a possible D gene (6 bases). The germline V gene has CDR1 SNHLY and CDR2 FYNNEI. This CDR3 is built from 13 residues. V lost 4 bases and J 4 bases, leaving 8 bases between the germline ends. The CDR3 protein is CASSAGQGNTIYF. The CDR3 DNA is TGTGCCAGCAGTGCAGGACAGGGAAACACCATATATTTT.

The J gene is TRBJ2-7, the V gene TRBV7-2; 10 bases line up with TRBD2. From germline, CDR1 is SGHTA and CDR2 FQGNSA. V lost 7 bases, J lost 0 bases, and 6 bases stayed unmatched. This CDR3 contains 15 residues. As DNA, the CDR3 is TGTGCCAGCACCCCAGGACTAGCGGCCTCCTACGAGCAGTACTTC. Translating it yields CASTPGLAASYEQYF.

The chain links TRBV19 to TRBJ1-6; D might be TRBD1 (5 bases). The CDR3 has 18 amino acids. Germline CDR1 LNHDA, CDR2 SQIVND (reference sequence). V lost 10 bases and J lost 6, with 28 bases in between. CDR3 residues: CATRPGPPQPRGNSPLHF. In DNA, the CDR3 is TGTGCCACTAGACCGGGACCACCCCAACCTCGGGGTAATTCACCCCTCCACTTT.

The chain carries TRBV28 and TRBJ1-2; possibly TRBD1 for D (6 bases). The CDR3 is made up of 18 amino acids. V lost 4 bases to trimming and J lost 0 bases, with 21 bases between them. CDR1 MDHEN and CDR2 SYDVKM come from the germline V gene. CDR3 region: CASSSNPGQPYPNYGYTF. The CDR3 region has the DNA TGTGCCAGCAGTTCGAATCCGGGACAACCCTACCCTAACTATGGCTACACCTTC.

V is TRBV5-1 and J is TRBJ2-2, with a tentative D call TRBD2 (6 bases). V lost 1 base to trimming and J lost 1 base, with 23 bases between them. Per germline, CDR1 SGHRS and CDR2 YFSETQ. This CDR3 is built from 20 residues. CDR3 region: CASSLTPTGVTPGNTGELFF. In nucleotides, the CDR3 is TGCGCCAGCAGCTTGACCCCTACGGGGGTGACCCCGGGGAACACCGGGGAGCTGTTTTTT.

As to this clone: The same CDR3 can be traced to other DNA sequences in this sample. The gene calls are TRBV6-5 and TRBJ1-1; D perhaps matches TRBD1 (5 bases). V was cut by 4 bases and J by 1 base, with 7 bases left in between. CDR1 MNHEY and CDR2 SVGAGI come from the germline V gene. The CDR3 is 13 residues long. The CDR3 region has the DNA TGTGCCAGCAGTTCGACAGAGAACACTGAAGCTTTCTTT. Translated: CASSSTENTEAFF.

Points on this clone: Germline is not matched at one junction end, which may reflect a read error. The chain employs TRBV7-8 and TRBJ2-2, with 8 bases matching TRBD1. Germline assignment: CDR1 SGHVS and CDR2 FQNEAQ. The CDR3 runs 15 residues. CDR3 sequence reads: CASSFRTGNPGELFF. CDR3 sequence (DNA): TGTGCCAGCAGCTTCCGGACAGGGAACCCCGGGGAGCTGTTTTTT.